Shown below are 32 T cell receptor beta chains from a single sample sequenced in a study of blood T cell repertoires in COVID-19. Assay: immunoSEQ multiplex PCR; the TCRdb copy retains only in-frame clones and omits some. The repertoire holds about 170,000 clones, with around 85% as singletons. The sample consisted of peripheral blood. These receptors were collected from a human donor with acute or convalescent COVID-19. The donor label of this sample is uncertain.

V and J are TRBV4-3 and TRBJ2-3; 7 positions agree with TRBD1. CDR3 length: 14 residues. Germline trimming cut 1 base from V and 5 bases from J; bases unmatched to any gene: 3. Germline V gene lookup returns CDR1 LGHNA and CDR2 YSLEER. The chain's CDR3 is CASSQAGGEDTQYF. CDR3 bases: TGCGCCAGCAGCCAAGCAGGGGGTGAAGATACGCAGTATTTT.

The chain joins TRBV27 to TRBJ1-3; D call uncertain. Germline CDR1 and CDR2: MNHEY and SMNVEV (reference sequence). With 7 bases removed from V and 0 bases from J, the gap between germline ends came to 13 bases. CDR3 length equals 15 residues. CDR3 DNA: TGTGCCAGCATCGGCAGAGCGCTCTCTGGAAACACCATATATTTT. Residues: CASIGRALSGNTIYF.

The V call is TRBV5-3, the J call TRBJ1-5; perhaps TRBD1 as D (6 bases). TRBV5-3 is noted as an ORF with a role that remains uncertain. The CDR3 spans 16 residues. Trimming took off 4 bases at V and 6 bases at J, with 20 bases between the two ends. The CDR3 nucleotides read TGTGCCAGAAGCACCGGTCGGCCAGGGGCAAGTCAGCCCCAGCATTTT. It codes for CARSTGRPGASQPQHF.

This clone was picked up one time. The gene calls are TRBV6-6 and TRBJ1-2, with D maybe TRBD1 (5 bases). Germline V gene lookup returns CDR1 MNHNY and CDR2 SVGAGI (reference sequence). CDR3 size: 15 residues. Trimming removed 5 bases from V and 4 bases from J, with 17 bases in between. DNA of the CDR3: TGTGCCAGCAGTGGCCAGGGCAGAGGTTCCTATGGCTACACCTTC. Its translation: CASSGQGRGSYGYTF.

This clone came up once. The chain couples TRBV27 to TRBJ2-3, with TRBD1 identical over 8 bases. Germline V gives CDR1 MNHEY, CDR2 SMNVEV (reference sequence). J lost 0 bases, V lost 5 bases, and 7 bases had no gene match. CDR3 length: 16 amino acids. The DNA of the CDR3 is TGTGCCAGCAGTACTCTGGACAGGGTTAGCACAGATACGCAGTATTTT. As protein: CASSTLDRVSTDTQYF.

This clone has only one observation. The V call is TRBV18, the J call TRBJ2-3; D perhaps matches TRBD1 (5 bases). Germline V lookup: CDR1 KGHSH, CDR2 LQKENI. The CDR3 runs 15 residues. Trimming shortened V by 2 bases and J by 7 bases, and 16 bases separated the two germline ends. DNA for the CDR3: TGTGCCAGCTCACCAACCGGACAACTAACGAATACGCAGTATTTT. Encoded protein: CASSPTGQLTNTQYF.

The chain employs TRBV5-1 and TRBJ2-7, with no clear D. V was clipped by 4 bases and J by 2 bases, with 13 bases between them. CDR1 is SGHRS, CDR2 YFSETQ, per germline. The CDR3 spans 14 residues. The CDR3: CASSPFAETYEQYF. In DNA, the CDR3 is TGCGCCAGCAGCCCGTTCGCGGAAACCTACGAGCAGTACTTC.

The V and J genes are TRBV7-6 and TRBJ1-5, with 11 bases fitting TRBD1. J lost 2 bases, V lost 4 bases, and 1 base had no gene match. CDR3 length: 15 amino acids. CDR1 is SGHVS, CDR2 FNYEAQ, per germline. CDR3 nucleotide sequence: TGTGCCAGCAGCTCGGGACAGGGGGGCAATCAGCCCCAGCATTTT. It specifies CASSSGQGGNQPQHF.

The chain joins TRBV10-1 to TRBJ2-7; possibly TRBD1 for D (6 bases). The V end lost 4 bases, the J end lost 3 bases, and 22 bases lay between the germline ends. This CDR3 has 17 amino acids. CDR1 and CDR2 (germline): WNHNN, SYGVQD (reference sequence). The CDR3, as DNA: TGCGCCAGCAGTGTTATGCAGGGGTCCTTTACAAACTACGAGCAGTACTTC. It codes for CASSVMQGSFTNYEQYF.

V and J are TRBV15 and TRBJ1-6; D may be TRBD1 (5 bases). This CDR3 contains 17 residues. Germline loops: CDR1 LNHNV, CDR2 YYDKDF (reference sequence). The ends were cut back, 0 bases at V and 9 bases at J, with 18 bases in the middle. CDR3 bases: TGTGCCACCAGCAGAGATCGGGACTCTCTAGGGCCTTCACCCCTCCACTTT. The encoded protein is CATSRDRDSLGPSPLHF.

This chain joins TRBV28 and TRBJ2-7; D is possibly TRBD1 (6 bases). The V and J ends lost 5 bases and 0 bases respectively, with 14 bases between them. This CDR3 contains 15 residues. Germline V gene lookup returns CDR1 MDHEN and CDR2 SYDVKM. The CDR3 DNA reads TGTGCCAGCAGTCCCTACAGGGAAAGCTCCTACGAGCAGTACTTC. This encodes CASSPYRESSYEQYF.

The rearrangement joins TRBV5-1 to TRBJ1-2; D perhaps matches TRBD1 (5 bases). Deletions cut 4 bases from V and 4 bases from J, with 11 bases between. The germline V gene has CDR1 SGHRS and CDR2 YFSETQ. The CDR3 has 13 amino acids. The DNA for the CDR3 is TGCGCCAGCAGCCTCGACAGCCCCTATGGCTACACCTTC. It specifies CASSLDSPYGYTF.

The chain recombines TRBV6-4 with TRBJ2-2, with 7 bases matching TRBD1. Trimming removed 6 bases from V and 11 bases from J; junction bases left unmatched: 6. The CDR3 is made up of 12 amino acids. The germline CDR1 and CDR2 sequences are MRHNA and SNTAGT. The CDR3 here is CASSPGGPELFF. The CDR3 nucleotides read TGTGCCAGCAGCCCAGGGGGTCCCGAGCTGTTTTTT.

The genes are TRBV28 and TRBJ1-4; TRBD1 aligns across 7 bases. Germline CDR1 is MDHEN and CDR2 is SYDVKM. J gave up 8 bases and V 6 bases, and 9 bases lay outside the gene matches. This CDR3 spans 14 amino acids. The CDR3 loop is CASSLTGVEEKLFF. The CDR3 DNA reads as TGTGCCAGCAGCCTCACAGGGGTGGAGGAAAAACTGTTTTTT.

The chain recombines TRBV18 with TRBJ1-1, with a weak D call TRBD1 (5 bases). Trimming left V 6 bases short and J 0 bases short, with 8 bases between. The CDR3 sequence is 13 residues long. Germline values: CDR1 KGHSH, CDR2 LQKENI. The CDR3 DNA reads as TGTGCCAGCTCGACAGAAATGAACACTGAAGCTTTCTTT. Its protein product is CASSTEMNTEAFF.

V gene TRBV7-7 combines with J gene TRBJ2-3; weak D call: TRBD2 (5 bases). The V gene lost 5 bases and the J gene lost 1 base, with 7 bases spanning the gap. Germline V gene sequence: CDR1 SSHAT, CDR2 FNYEAQ (reference sequence). CDR3 length: 13 residues. The CDR3 reads CASSPGGTDTQYF. CDR3 in DNA: TGTGCCAGCAGCCCCGGGGGCACAGATACGCAGTATTTT.

This clone was observed at least ten times. The gene calls are TRBV2 and TRBJ1-6, with D hard to call. The CDR3 has 13 residues. Looked up from germline, CDR1 is SNHLY and CDR2 is FYNNEI. V was trimmed by 8 bases and J by 0 bases, leaving 5 bases between them. CDR3 region: CASRSSYNSPLHF. The CDR3 DNA follows: TGTGCCAGCCGTAGCTCCTATAATTCACCCCTCCACTTT. The whole variable domain, remainder taken from reference TRBV2 and TRBJ1-6, is EPEVTQTPSHQVTQMGQEVILRCVPISNHLYFYWYRQILGQKVEFLVSFYNNEISEKSEIFDDQFSVERPDGSNFTLKIRSTKLEDSAMYFCASRSSYNSPLHFGNGTRLTVT.

The rearrangement joins TRBV6-5 to TRBJ2-1; tentative D call: TRBD2 (7 bases). This CDR3 region has 16 residues. Germline CDR1 MNHEY, CDR2 SVGAGI. The germline V and J ends were trimmed by 0 bases and 3 bases, with 12 bases remaining between them. The CDR3 DNA follows: TGTGCCAGCAGTTACTCGAGGGGGGGGTTCTACAATGAGCAGTTCTTC. Protein: CASSYSRGGFYNEQFF.

The V gene is TRBV18, the J gene TRBJ1-1, with 7 nucleotides matching TRBD1. This CDR3 region has 16 residues. V was clipped by 4 bases and J by 7 bases; unmatched bases: 15. From germline, CDR1 is KGHSH and CDR2 LQKENI. In DNA form, the CDR3 reads TGTGCCAGCTCACTTTCTCAAGGACAGGTAAACGTTGAAGCTTTCTTT. Encoded protein: CASSLSQGQVNVEAFF.

This chain connects TRBV6-1 to TRBJ2-7; TRBD2 aligns across 9 bases. Trimming took 2 bases from V and 4 from J; bases not matched to a gene: 6. The CDR3 has 15 residues. CDR1 is MNHNS and CDR2 is SASEGT in the germline V gene. The CDR3 region has the DNA TGTGCCAGCAGTGAAATAGCTAGCGGGGATTACGAGCAGTACTTC. Translating gives CASSEIASGDYEQYF.

The chain combines TRBV7-9 with TRBJ2-2, with 9 nucleotides matching TRBD1. J was trimmed by 6 bases and V by 2 bases; bases with no gene match: 7. The CDR3 sequence is 16 residues long. Germline assignment: CDR1 SEHNR and CDR2 FQNEAQ (reference sequence). The CDR3 is CASSLLRDREAGELFF. CDR3 nucleotide sequence: TGTGCCAGCAGCTTACTCCGGGACAGGGAAGCCGGGGAGCTGTTTTTT.

The chain has TRBV5-1 and TRBJ2-6; TRBD2 matches at 10 bases. This CDR3 has 17 amino acids. Germline CDR1 reads SGHRS; CDR2 reads YFSETQ. V lost 0 bases to trimming and J lost 4 bases; unmatched junction nucleotides: 4. CDR3: CASSLEAGGRGANVLTF. For the CDR3, the DNA is TGCGCCAGCAGCTTGGAAGCGGGGGGGCGCGGGGCCAACGTCCTGACTTTC.

V gene TRBV7-2 combines with J gene TRBJ1-4; unclear D gene. The V end lost 4 bases, the J end lost 7 bases, and 10 bases lay between the germline ends. Germline CDR1 and CDR2: SGHTA and FQGNSA. The CDR3 runs 13 residues. DNA for the CDR3: TGTGCCAGCAGCTCGCGCCGTGGTGAAAAACTGTTTTTT. This sequence encodes CASSSRRGEKLFF.

The rearrangement links TRBV7-7 to TRBJ2-2; maybe TRBD1 (6 bases). The CDR3 is 16 residues long. CDR1 and CDR2 from the germline V gene are SSHAT and FNYEAQ (reference sequence). Trimming removed 1 base at V and 7 bases at J, with 16 bases between. CDR3 in DNA: TGTGCCAGCAGCTTAGTGAGGGTGGGGGCGGACGGGGAGCTGTTTTTT. As protein: CASSLVRVGADGELFF.

V is TRBV6-2 or TRBV6-3 and J is TRBJ2-3, with 8 bases aligning to TRBD2. With V trimmed by 5 bases and J by 5 bases, 6 bases remained unmatched. Germline CDR1 MNHEY, CDR2 SVGEGT. The CDR3 is 14 residues long. This chain's CDR3 is CASSLGGAVDTQYF. The CDR3 region has the DNA TGTGCCAGCAGTCTCGGGGGGGCGGTAGATACGCAGTATTTT.

J is TRBJ2-2 and V is TRBV9; possibly TRBD1 for D (6 bases). The CDR3 is 17 residues long. Per the germline V gene, CDR1 is SGDLS and CDR2 is YYNGEE. With 3 bases removed from V and 0 bases from J, the gap between germline ends came to 15 bases. The CDR3 spells CASSAASGHSNTGELFF. In nucleotides, the CDR3 is TGTGCCAGCAGCGCCGCCTCGGGACATTCGAACACCGGGGAGCTGTTTTTT. The full variable domain, completed using reference TRBV9 and TRBJ2-2, is DSGVTQTPKHLITATGQRVTLRCSPRSGDLSVYWYQQSLDQGLQFLIQYYNGEERAKGNILERFSAQQFPDLHSELNLSSLELGDSALYFCASSAASGHSNTGELFFGEGSRLTVL.

CDR3 sequence: CAWRKGLYEQYF. CDR3 sequence (DNA): TGTGCCTGGAGAAAGGGGCTCTACGAGCAGTACTTC. The rearrangement uses TRBV30 and TRBJ2-7; maybe TRBD1 (5 bases). The germline gives CDR1 GTSNPN, CDR2 SVGIG (reference sequence). V lost 3 bases and J lost 3, with 9 bases in between. The CDR3 consists of 12 residues.

The genes are TRBV21-1 and TRBJ1-2; TRBD1, the table's D call, lacks a check against the DNA. TRBV21-1 is termed a pseudogene. The CDR3 has 13 amino acids. The chain's CDR3 is CANLQGPNYGYTF. The CDR3 nucleotides read TGTGCCAACCTACAGGGGCCTAACTATGGCTACACCTTC.

The genes are TRBV5-1 and TRBJ1-5, with no clear D. CDR1 is SGHRS and CDR2 is YFSETQ in the germline V gene. The CDR3 runs to 16 residues. V lost 0 bases and J lost 5, with 15 bases in between. CDR3 region: CASSLEAGGAHQPQHF. The CDR3 region has the DNA TGCGCCAGCAGCTTGGAGGCTGGCGGCGCTCATCAGCCCCAGCATTTT.

The CDR3 nucleotides read TGTGCCAGCAGCCCCGGGGGACCAGGCGGGGAGACCCAGTACTTC. Its translation is CASSPGGPGGETQYF. The chain links TRBV11-3 to TRBJ2-5, with D tentatively TRBD2 (6 bases). The germline V gene has CDR1 SGHNT and CDR2 YENEEA. Between the trimmed V and J ends, which lost 5 bases and 5 bases, there was a span of 18 bases. The CDR3 totals 15 residues.

The chain uses TRBV6-5 and TRBJ1-3, with D hard to call. From germline, CDR1 is MNHEY and CDR2 SVGAGI. The CDR3 has 16 amino acids. V lost 2 bases and J lost 3, with 14 bases in between. This chain's CDR3 is CASSYQIPGYGNTIYF. In DNA form, the CDR3 reads TGTGCCAGCAGTTACCAAATACCGGGGTATGGAAACACCATATATTTT.

The CDR3 is CASSSGLAVNFQETQYF. CDR3 bases: TGCGCCAGCAGCTCGGGACTAGCGGTTAATTTCCAAGAGACCCAGTACTTC. The chain is built from TRBV5-1 and TRBJ2-5; 11 nucleotides line up with TRBD2. Germline CDR1 is SGHRS and CDR2 is YFSETQ. V was pared by 3 bases and J by 1 base, with 8 bases of the junction left unmatched. This CDR3 comprises 17 residues.